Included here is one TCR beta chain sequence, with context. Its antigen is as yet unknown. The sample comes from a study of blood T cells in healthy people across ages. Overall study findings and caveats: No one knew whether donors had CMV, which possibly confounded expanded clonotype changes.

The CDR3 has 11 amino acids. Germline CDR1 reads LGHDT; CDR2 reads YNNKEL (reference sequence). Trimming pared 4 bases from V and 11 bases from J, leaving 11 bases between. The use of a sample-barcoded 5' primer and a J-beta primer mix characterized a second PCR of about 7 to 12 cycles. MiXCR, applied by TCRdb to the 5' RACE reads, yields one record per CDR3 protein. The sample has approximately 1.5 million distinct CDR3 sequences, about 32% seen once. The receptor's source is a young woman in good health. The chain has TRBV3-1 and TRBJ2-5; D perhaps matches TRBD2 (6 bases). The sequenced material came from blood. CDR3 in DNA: TGTGCCAGCAGCCCGGAGGGGCAGCAGTACTTC. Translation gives CASSPEGQQYF.